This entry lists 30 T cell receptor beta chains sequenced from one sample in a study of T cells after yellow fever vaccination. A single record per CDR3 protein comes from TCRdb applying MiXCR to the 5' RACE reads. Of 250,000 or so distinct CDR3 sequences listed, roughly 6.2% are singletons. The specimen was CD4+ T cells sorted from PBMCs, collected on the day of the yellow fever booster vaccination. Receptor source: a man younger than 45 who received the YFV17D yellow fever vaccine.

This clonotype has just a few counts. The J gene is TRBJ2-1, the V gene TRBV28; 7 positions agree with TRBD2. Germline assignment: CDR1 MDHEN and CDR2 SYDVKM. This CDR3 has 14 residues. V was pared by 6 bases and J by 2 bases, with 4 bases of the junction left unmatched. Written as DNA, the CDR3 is TGTGCCAGCAGCCGACTAGCCACCTACAATGAGCAGTTCTTC. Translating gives CASSRLATYNEQFF.

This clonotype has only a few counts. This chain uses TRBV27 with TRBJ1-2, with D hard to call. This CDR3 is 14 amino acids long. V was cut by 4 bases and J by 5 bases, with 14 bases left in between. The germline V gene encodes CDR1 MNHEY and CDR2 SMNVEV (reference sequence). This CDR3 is CASSSLEAGYGYTF. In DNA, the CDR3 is TGTGCCAGCAGTTCGTTGGAAGCGGGGTATGGCTACACCTTC.

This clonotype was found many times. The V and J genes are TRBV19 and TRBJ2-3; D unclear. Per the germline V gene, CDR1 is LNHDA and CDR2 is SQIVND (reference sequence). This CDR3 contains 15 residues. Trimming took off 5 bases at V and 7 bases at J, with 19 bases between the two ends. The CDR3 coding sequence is TGTGCCAGTAGTCTGCAGGCTTTACCCGCGAATACGCAGTATTTT. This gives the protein CASSLQALPANTQYF.

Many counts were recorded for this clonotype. CDR3 protein: CASSIDRDRPPFF. For the CDR3, the DNA is TGTGCCAGTAGTATAGATCGGGATCGGCCCCCGTTCTTC. This chain uses TRBV19 with TRBJ2-1; TRBD2 is a possible D gene (5 bases). This CDR3 contains 13 residues. V lost 0 bases to trimming and J lost 15 bases, with 15 bases between them. CDR1 is LNHDA, CDR2 SQIVND, per germline (reference sequence). Full variable domain (rest looked up from reference TRBV19 and TRBJ2-1): DGGITQSPKYLFRKEGQNVTLSCEQNLNHDAMYWYRQDPGQGLRLIYYSQIVNDFQKGDIAEGYSVSREKKESFPLTVTSAQKNPTAFYLCASSIDRDRPPFFGPGTRLTVL.

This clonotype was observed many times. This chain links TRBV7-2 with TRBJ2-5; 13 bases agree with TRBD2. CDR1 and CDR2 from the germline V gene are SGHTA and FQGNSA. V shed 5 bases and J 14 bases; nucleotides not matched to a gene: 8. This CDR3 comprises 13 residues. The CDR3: CASSPTSGRPNYF. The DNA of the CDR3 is TGTGCCAGCAGCCCGACTAGCGGGAGGCCAAATTACTTC.

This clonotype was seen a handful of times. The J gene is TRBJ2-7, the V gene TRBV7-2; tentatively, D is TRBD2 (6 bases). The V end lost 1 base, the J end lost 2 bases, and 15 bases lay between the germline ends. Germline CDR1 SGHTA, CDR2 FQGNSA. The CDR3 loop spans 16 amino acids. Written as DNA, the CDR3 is TGTGCCAGCAGCTTAGGCCCCGATAGCGGAGCCTACGAGCAGTACTTC. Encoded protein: CASSLGPDSGAYEQYF.

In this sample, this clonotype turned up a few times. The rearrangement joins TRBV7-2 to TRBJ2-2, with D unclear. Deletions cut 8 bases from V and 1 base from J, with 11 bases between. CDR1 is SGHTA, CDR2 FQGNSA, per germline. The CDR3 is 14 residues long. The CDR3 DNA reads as TGTGCCAGCCTAATCATCAAGAACACCGGGGAGCTGTTTTTT. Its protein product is CASLIIKNTGELFF.

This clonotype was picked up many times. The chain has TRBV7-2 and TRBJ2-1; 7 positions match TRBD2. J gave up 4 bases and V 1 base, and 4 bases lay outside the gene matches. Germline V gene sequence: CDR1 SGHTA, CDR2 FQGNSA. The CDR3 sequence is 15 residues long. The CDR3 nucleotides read TGTGCCAGCAGCTTAGTAGGCGGGAGTTACAATGAGCAGTTCTTC. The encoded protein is CASSLVGGSYNEQFF.

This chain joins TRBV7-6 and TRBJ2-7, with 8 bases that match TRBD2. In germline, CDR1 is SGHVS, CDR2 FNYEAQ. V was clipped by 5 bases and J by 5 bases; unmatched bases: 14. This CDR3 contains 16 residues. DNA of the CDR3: TGTGCCAGCAGCCCGGGACTAGTAAGGATCGGGAACGAGCAGTACTTC. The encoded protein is CASSPGLVRIGNEQYF.

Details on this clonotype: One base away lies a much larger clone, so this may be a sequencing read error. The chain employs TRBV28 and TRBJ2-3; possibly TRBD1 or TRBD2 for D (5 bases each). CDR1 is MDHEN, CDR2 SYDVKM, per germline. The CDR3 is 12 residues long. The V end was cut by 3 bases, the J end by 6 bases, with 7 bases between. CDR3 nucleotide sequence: TGTGCCAGCAGTTTGGGGGACGATACGCAGTATTTT. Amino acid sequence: CASSLGDDTQYF.

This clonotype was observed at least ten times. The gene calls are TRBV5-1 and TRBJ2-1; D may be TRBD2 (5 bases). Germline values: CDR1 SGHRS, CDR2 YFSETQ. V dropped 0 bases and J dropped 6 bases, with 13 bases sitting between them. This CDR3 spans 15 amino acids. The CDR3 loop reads CASSLAGMTANEQFF. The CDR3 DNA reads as TGCGCCAGCAGCTTGGCCGGGATGACCGCCAATGAGCAGTTCTTC.

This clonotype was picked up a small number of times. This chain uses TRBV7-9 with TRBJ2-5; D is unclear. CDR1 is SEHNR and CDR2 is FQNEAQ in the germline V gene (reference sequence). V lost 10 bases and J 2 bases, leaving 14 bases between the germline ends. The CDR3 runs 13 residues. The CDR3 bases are TGTGCCATCGAAACGGAAACACAAGAGACCCAGTACTTC. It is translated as CAIETETQETQYF.

The CDR3 region has the DNA TGTGCCACCAGCACCAACGGGGGCTCCTACAATGAGCAGTTCTTC. The encoded protein is CATSTNGGSYNEQFF. V is TRBV15 and J is TRBJ2-1, with D perhaps TRBD2 (6 bases). The CDR3 loop spans 15 amino acids. Trimming took 4 bases from V and 0 from J, leaving 10 bases between them. CDR1 and CDR2 from the germline V gene are LNHNV and YYDKDF (reference sequence).

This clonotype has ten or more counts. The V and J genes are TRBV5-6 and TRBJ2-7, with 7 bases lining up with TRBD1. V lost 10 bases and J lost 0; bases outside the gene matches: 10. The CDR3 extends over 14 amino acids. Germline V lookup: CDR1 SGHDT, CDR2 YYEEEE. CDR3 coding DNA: TGTGCCTCCCGGCCAGGGGGAAGCTCCTACGAGCAGTACTTC. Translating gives CASRPGGSSYEQYF.

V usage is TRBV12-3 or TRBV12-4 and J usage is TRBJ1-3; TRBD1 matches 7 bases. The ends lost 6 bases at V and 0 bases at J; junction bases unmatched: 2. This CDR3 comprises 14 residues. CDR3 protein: CASRRDSSGNTIYF. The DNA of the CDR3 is TGTGCCAGCAGGAGGGACAGCTCTGGAAACACCATATATTTT.

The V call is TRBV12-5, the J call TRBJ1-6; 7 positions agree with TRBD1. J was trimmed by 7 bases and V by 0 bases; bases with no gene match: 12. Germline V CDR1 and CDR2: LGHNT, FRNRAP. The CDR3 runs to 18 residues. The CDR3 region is CASGLVEVPGTANSPLHF. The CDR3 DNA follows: TGTGCTAGTGGTTTGGTAGAGGTTCCCGGGACAGCGAATTCACCCCTCCACTTT.

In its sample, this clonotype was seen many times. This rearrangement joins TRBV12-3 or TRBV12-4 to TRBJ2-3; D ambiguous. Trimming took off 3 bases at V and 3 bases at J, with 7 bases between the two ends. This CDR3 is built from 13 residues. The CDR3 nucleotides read TGTGCCAGCAGTTTTGTAGGAACAGATACGCAGTATTTT. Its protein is CASSFVGTDTQYF.

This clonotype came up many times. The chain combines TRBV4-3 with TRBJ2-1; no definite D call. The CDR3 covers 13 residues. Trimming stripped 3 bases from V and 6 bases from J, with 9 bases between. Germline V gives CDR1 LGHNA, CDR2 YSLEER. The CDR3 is CASSHRLGNEQFF. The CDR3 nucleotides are TGCGCCAGCAGCCACCGACTTGGCAATGAGCAGTTCTTC.

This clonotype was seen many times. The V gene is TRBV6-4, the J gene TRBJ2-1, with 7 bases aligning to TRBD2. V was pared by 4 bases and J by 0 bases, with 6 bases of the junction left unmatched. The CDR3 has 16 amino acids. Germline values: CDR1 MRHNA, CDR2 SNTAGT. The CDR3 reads CASSGAGGSSYNEQFF. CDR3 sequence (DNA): TGTGCCAGCAGTGGCGCCGGGGGGAGCTCCTACAATGAGCAGTTCTTC.

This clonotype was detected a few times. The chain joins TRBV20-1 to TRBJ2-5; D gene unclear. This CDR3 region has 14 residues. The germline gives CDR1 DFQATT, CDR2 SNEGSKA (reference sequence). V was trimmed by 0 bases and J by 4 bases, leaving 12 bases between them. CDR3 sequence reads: CSAREGGVTETQYF. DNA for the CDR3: TGCAGTGCTAGAGAGGGTGGGGTTACAGAGACCCAGTACTTC.

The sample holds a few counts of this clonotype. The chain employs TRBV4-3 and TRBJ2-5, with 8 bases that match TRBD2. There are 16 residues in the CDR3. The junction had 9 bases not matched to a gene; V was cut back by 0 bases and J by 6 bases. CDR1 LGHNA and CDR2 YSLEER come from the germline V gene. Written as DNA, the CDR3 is TGCGCCAGCAGCCAAGAAGCCAGCGGGAGCGGCCAGACCCAGTACTTC. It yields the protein CASSQEASGSGQTQYF.

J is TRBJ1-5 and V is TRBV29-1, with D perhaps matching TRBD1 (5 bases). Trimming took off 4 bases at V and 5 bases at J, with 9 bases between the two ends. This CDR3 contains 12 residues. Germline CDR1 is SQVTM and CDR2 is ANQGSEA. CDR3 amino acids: CSVGEGDQPQHF. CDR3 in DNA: TGCAGCGTTGGGGAAGGGGATCAGCCCCAGCATTTT. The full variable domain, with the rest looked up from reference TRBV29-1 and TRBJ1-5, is SAVISQKPSRDICQRGTSLTIQCQVDSQVTMMFWYRQQPGQSLTLIATANQGSEATYESGFVIDKFPISRPNLTFSTLTVSNMSPEDSSIYLCSVGEGDQPQHFGDGTRLSIL.

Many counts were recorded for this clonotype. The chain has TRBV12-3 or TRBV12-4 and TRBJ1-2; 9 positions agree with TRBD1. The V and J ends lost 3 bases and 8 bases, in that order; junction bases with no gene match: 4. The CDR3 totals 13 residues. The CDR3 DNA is TGTGCCAGCAGTTTGGACAGGGGAATCGGCTACACCTTC. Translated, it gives CASSLDRGIGYTF.

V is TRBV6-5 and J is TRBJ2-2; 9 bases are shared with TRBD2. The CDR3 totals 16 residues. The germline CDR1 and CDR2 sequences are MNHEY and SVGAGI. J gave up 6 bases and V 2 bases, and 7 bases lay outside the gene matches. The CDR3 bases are TGTGCCAGCAGTTACCTTAGCGGGAGAGGGGCCGGGGAGCTGTTTTTT. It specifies CASSYLSGRGAGELFF.

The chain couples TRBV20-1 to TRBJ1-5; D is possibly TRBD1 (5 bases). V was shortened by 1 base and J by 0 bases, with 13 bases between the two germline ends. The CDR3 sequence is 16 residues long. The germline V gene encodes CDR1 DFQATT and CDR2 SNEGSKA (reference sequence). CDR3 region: CSARVSPDNSNQPQHF. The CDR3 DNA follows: TGCAGTGCTAGAGTGTCACCGGACAATAGCAATCAGCCCCAGCATTTT.

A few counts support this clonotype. CDR3 protein: CASSFEGSPYEQYF. For the CDR3, the DNA is TGTGCCAGCAGCTTTGAAGGGAGCCCCTACGAGCAGTACTTC. The V call is TRBV7-9, the J call TRBJ2-7, with D possibly TRBD2 on 5 matching bases. The CDR3 has 14 amino acids. The V gene's germline CDR1 is SEHNR and CDR2 FQNEAQ (reference sequence). V lost 3 bases and J 2 bases, leaving 11 bases between the germline ends.

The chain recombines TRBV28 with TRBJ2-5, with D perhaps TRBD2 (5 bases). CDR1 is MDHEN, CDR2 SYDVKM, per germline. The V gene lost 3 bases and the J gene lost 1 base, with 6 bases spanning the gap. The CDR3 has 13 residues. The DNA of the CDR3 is TGTGCCAGCAGTTTCGGGATCCAAGAGACCCAGTACTTC. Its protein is CASSFGIQETQYF.

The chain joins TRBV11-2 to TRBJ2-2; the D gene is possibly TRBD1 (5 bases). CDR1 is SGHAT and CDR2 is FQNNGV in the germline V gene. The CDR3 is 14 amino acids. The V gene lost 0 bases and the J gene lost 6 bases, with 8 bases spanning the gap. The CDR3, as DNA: TGTGCCAGCAGCTTAGAAGGGGCCCCCGGGGAGCTGTTTTTT. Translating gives CASSLEGAPGELFF.

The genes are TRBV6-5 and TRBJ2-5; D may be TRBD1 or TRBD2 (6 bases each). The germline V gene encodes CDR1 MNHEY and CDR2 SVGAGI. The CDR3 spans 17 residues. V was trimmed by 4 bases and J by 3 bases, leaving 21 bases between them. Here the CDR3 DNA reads TGTGCCAGCAGTTGGGGGTTAACAACAGGGACTGAAGAGACCCAGTACTTC. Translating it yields CASSWGLTTGTEETQYF.

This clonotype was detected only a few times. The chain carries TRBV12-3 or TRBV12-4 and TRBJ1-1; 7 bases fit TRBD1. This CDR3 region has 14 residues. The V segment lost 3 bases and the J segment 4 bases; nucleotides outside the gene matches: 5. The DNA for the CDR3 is TGTGCCAGCAGTTTTCAGACAGGGAGCACTGAAGCTTTCTTT. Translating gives CASSFQTGSTEAFF.